This T cell receptor beta chain was recovered during a study of T cell responses to AZD1222 COVID-19 vaccine. The assay was immunoSEQ multiplex PCR, and TCRdb's table has in-frame clones only and misses some. The sample has roughly 40,000 clones, roughly 80% seen once; the top ten hold 3.5% to 5%. This CDR3 is 15 amino acids long. The V gene lost 0 bases and the J gene lost 3 bases, with 10 bases spanning the gap. Germline CDR1 SGHRS, CDR2 YFSETQ. The chain employs TRBV5-1 and TRBJ2-1; TRBD2 is a possible D gene (6 bases). The receptor's source is an adult in good health. The input for sequencing was peripheral blood, taken on day 0 of AZD1222 vaccination. The CDR3 DNA follows: TGCGCCAGCAGCTTGGGGCTAGCGAGCTACAATGAGCAGTTCTTC. Its translation is CASSLGLASYNEQFF.